What follows are 24 T cell receptor beta chains derived from one specimen sequenced in a study of glioma-infiltrating T cells. Using RNA template, CDR3s of TCR alpha and beta were amplified with iRepertoire arm-PCR. Each CDR3 protein gets one entry after TCRdb re-called the multiplex PCR reads with MiXCR. The sample has 150,000 to 200,000 distinct CDR3 sequences, roughly 45% seen once. Sample: glioma tissue, nonneoplastic brain tissue, or PBMCs (not recorded which). The receptors were sampled from a human donor with low-grade glioma or glioblastoma, undergoing nonglioma brain surgery, or in good health (not recorded which).

This clonotype was detected only a few times. The chain has TRBV2 and TRBJ2-7; 9 nucleotides match TRBD1. This CDR3 spans 13 amino acids. Losses at the gene ends were 4 bases for V and 2 bases for J; bases not matched to a gene: 0. The germline CDR1 and CDR2 sequences are SNHLY and FYNNEI. This CDR3 reads CASSGQGAYEQYF. CDR3 nucleotide sequence: TGTGCCAGCAGTGGACAGGGGGCCTACGAGCAGTACTTC. The full variable domain, completed using reference TRBV2 and TRBJ2-7, is EPEVTQTPSHQVTQMGQEVILRCVPISNHLYFYWYRQILGQKVEFLVSFYNNEISEKSEIFDDQFSVERPDGSNFTLKIRSTKLEDSAMYFCASSGQGAYEQYFGPGTRLTVT.

The J gene is TRBJ2-1, the V gene TRBV27, with D uncertain. The CDR3 spans 16 residues. The V end was cut by 4 bases, the J end by 0 bases, with 13 bases between. The germline V gene encodes CDR1 MNHEY and CDR2 SMNVEV (reference sequence). DNA for the CDR3: TGTGCCAGCAGTTCTCGACCAGCAAGCTCCTACAATGAGCAGTTCTTC. The encoded protein is CASSSRPASSYNEQFF.

This clonotype was observed once. The junction and the germline gene differ at one end; a read error may be behind it. This chain connects TRBV20-1 to TRBJ2-7; no reliable D call. The germline gives CDR1 DFQATT, CDR2 SNEGSKA (reference sequence). This CDR3 is built from 13 residues. CDR3 loop: CNARGCVEYEQYF. In DNA form, the CDR3 reads TGCAATGCTAGAGGCTGTGTAGAATACGAGCAGTACTTC.

This clonotype came up many times. The chain recombines TRBV19 with TRBJ2-3, with 8 bases identical to TRBD1. The V segment lost 6 bases and the J segment 4 bases; nucleotides outside the gene matches: 3. This CDR3 is 13 amino acids long. Germline assignment: CDR1 LNHDA and CDR2 SQIVND (reference sequence). CDR3 bases: TGTGCCAGTAGACCGACAGGGGCAGATACGCAGTATTTT. Protein product: CASRPTGADTQYF.

A note on this clonotype: Given a much more abundant clone one base away, this may be a read error. This rearrangement joins TRBV6-5 to TRBJ2-1, with a weak D call TRBD2 (5 bases). Trimming removed 5 bases at V and 0 bases at J, with 14 bases between. The germline V gene encodes CDR1 MNHEY and CDR2 SVGAGI. This CDR3 has 16 residues. CDR3 protein: CASSHRAVSSYNEQFF. CDR3 in DNA: TGTGCCAGCAGTCACCGAGCGGTCAGCTCCTACAATGAGCAGTTCTTC.

This clonotype was recorded many times. The chain carries TRBV20-1 and TRBJ1-5; D may be TRBD1 (5 bases). The germline V gene has CDR1 DFQATT and CDR2 SNEGSKA (reference sequence). The CDR3 covers 15 residues. V was shortened by 1 base and J by 4 bases, with 14 bases between the two germline ends. For the CDR3, the DNA is TGCAGTGCTAGAGGTCCGGGACTGACAAATCAGCCCCAGCATTTT. Amino acid sequence: CSARGPGLTNQPQHF.

This clonotype was found once. The chain has TRBV28 and TRBJ1-1, with D possibly TRBD1 on 5 matching bases. Trimming pared 8 bases from V and 0 bases from J, leaving 13 bases between. This CDR3 comprises 14 residues. Germline V gene sequence: CDR1 MDHEN, CDR2 SYDVKM. The CDR3 spells CASGPRDLNTEAFF. For the CDR3, the DNA is TGTGCCAGCGGCCCCAGGGACTTGAACACTGAAGCTTTCTTT.

Comment on this clonotype: Since a much larger clone is just one base distant, this may be a read error. The V gene is TRBV11-1, the J gene TRBJ1-2; possibly TRBD1 for D (5 bases). Deletions cut 3 bases from V and 8 bases from J, with 7 bases between. Germline V gene data show CDR1 as SGHAT and CDR2 as FQDESV (reference sequence). The CDR3 has 11 amino acids. The CDR3 DNA reads as TGTGCCAGCAGCTTCGGGGACGGCTACACCTTC. This translates into CASSFGDGYTF.

This clonotype was detected many times. V is TRBV6-1 and J is TRBJ2-3, with TRBD1 as a possible D gene (5 bases). The CDR3 sequence is 14 residues long. Trimming removed 8 bases from V and 1 base from J, with 13 bases in between. Germline-derived CDR1 and CDR2 are MNHNS and SASEGT. The CDR3 here is CASEPGMGTDTQYF. In nucleotides, the CDR3 is TGTGCCAGCGAGCCAGGGATGGGCACAGATACGCAGTATTTT.

Turning to this clonotype: This may stem from a read error, because a much larger clone lies one nucleotide away. The chain recombines TRBV10-3 with TRBJ2-1; 8 bases map to TRBD2. Germline V gives CDR1 ENHRY, CDR2 SYGVKD. The CDR3 consists of 12 residues. The CDR3 nucleotides are TGTGACGCCGGGAGGGACTACAATGAGCAGTTCTTC. This gives the protein CDAGRDYNEQFF.

Concerning this clonotype itself: This clone may be a read error of a much larger clone one base away. The chain recombines TRBV19 with TRBJ1-5; a weak D match, TRBD1 (5 bases). V was pared by 7 bases and J by 4 bases, with 17 bases between. This CDR3 has 15 amino acids. Germline lookup yields CDR1 LNHDA and CDR2 SQIVND (reference sequence). The CDR3 is CASNKQVSGNQPQHF. The CDR3 bases are TGTGCCAGTAACAAGCAGGTTTCAGGGAATCAGCCCCAGCATTTT.

The chain carries TRBV7-2 and TRBJ2-3; 9 bases agree with TRBD2. From germline, CDR1 is SGHTA and CDR2 FQGNSA. The CDR3 is 15 amino acids. After removal of 3 bases from V and 2 bases from J, the junction contained 3 bases not matched to a gene. CDR3 loop: CASSFLAGHTDTQYF. CDR3 nucleotide sequence: TGTGCCAGCAGCTTTCTAGCGGGGCACACAGATACGCAGTATTTT.

Turning to this clonotype: Compared with germline, one end of the junction differs, possibly owing to a read error. The chain couples TRBV6-2 or TRBV6-3 to TRBJ2-1; weak D call: TRBD1 (5 bases). Germline CDR1 and CDR2: MNHEY and SVGEGT. The length of the CDR3 is 14 residues. The CDR3 DNA reads TGTGCCAGCGCAAATAGGACACTCCACAATGAGGAGTTCTTC. This codes for CASANRTLHNEEFF.

As concerns this clonotype: A much larger clone lies one base from this, so it may be a read error. This sequence joins TRBV19 and TRBJ2-7; TRBD2 matches at 9 bases. Trimming took 6 bases from V and 5 from J; bases not matched to a gene: 8. Germline values: CDR1 LNHDA, CDR2 SQIVND (reference sequence). The CDR3 has 14 residues. CDR3 loop: CASRGPAGGDEQYF. The CDR3 bases are TGTGCCAGTAGGGGACCAGCGGGAGGCGACGAGCAGTACTTC.

This clonotype was picked up many times. CDR3 coding DNA: TGCAGTGCTTTAGCGGGAGGCCACTCCTACGAGCAGTACTTC. Translating it yields CSALAGGHSYEQYF. The V call is TRBV20-1, the J call TRBJ2-7, with 10 bases aligning to TRBD2. The CDR3 contains 14 residues. The V gene end was trimmed by 5 bases and the J gene end by 0 bases; junction bases not matched to a gene: 4. Germline V lookup: CDR1 DFQATT, CDR2 SNEGSKA (reference sequence).

This clonotype was observed many times. The chain recombines TRBV3-1 with TRBJ2-1; 8 bases line up with TRBD2. CDR1 is LGHDT, CDR2 YNNKEL, per germline (reference sequence). The V and J ends lost 4 bases and 5 bases, in that order; junction bases with no gene match: 4. The CDR3 length is 14 residues. For the CDR3, the DNA is TGTGCCAGCAGCCCCAGCGGGAGTCACAATGAGCAGTTCTTC. This encodes CASSPSGSHNEQFF.

The rearrangement joins TRBV7-9 to TRBJ2-3; no clear D gene. The ends were cut back, 4 bases at V and 5 bases at J, with 10 bases in the middle. The CDR3 is 13 residues long. Germline CDR1 is SEHNR and CDR2 is FQNEAQ (reference sequence). The CDR3 here is CASSYLRVDTQYF. CDR3 coding DNA: TGTGCCAGCAGCTACCTAAGAGTAGATACGCAGTATTTT.

With respect to this clonotype: Germline and junction disagree at one end, which may indicate a read error. The chain couples TRBV7-9 to TRBJ1-2; possibly TRBD1 for D (5 bases). CDR1 and CDR2 (germline): SEHNR, FQNEAQ (reference sequence). There are 16 residues in the CDR3. CDR3 coding DNA: TGTGCAAGCAGCGCACAGGACTCCTACTTTAACTATGGCTACACCTTC. As protein: CASSAQDSYFNYGYTF.

This clonotype turned up a few times. This chain uses TRBV4-2 with TRBJ2-1; 8 positions agree with TRBD2. This CDR3 has 18 residues. Germline V CDR1 and CDR2: LGHNA, YNFKEQ. J was trimmed by 8 bases and V by 0 bases; bases with no gene match: 15. CDR3 amino acids: CASSQDDGRDLGGDEQFF. Here the CDR3 DNA reads TGTGCCAGCAGCCAAGATGACGGGAGGGACCTAGGGGGAGATGAGCAGTTCTTC.

Turning to this clonotype: One junction end disagrees with the germline gene, perhaps due to a read error. The chain joins TRBV20-1 to TRBJ1-5; D is ambiguous. CDR3 length: 15 amino acids. Germline loops: CDR1 DFQATT, CDR2 SNEGSKA (reference sequence). CDR3 DNA sequence: TGCAGTGCTAGTACCGGGATCGAGATTCGGGAGCCCCATCATTTT. Translated: CSASTGIEIREPHHF.

V gene TRBV10-3 combines with J gene TRBJ2-3; 12 nucleotides align to TRBD2. The length of the CDR3 is 17 residues. The junction had 10 bases not matched to a gene; V was cut back by 9 bases and J by 0 bases. The germline V gene has CDR1 ENHRY and CDR2 SYGVKD. The CDR3 sequence is CAIRGLAGTSSTDTQYF. CDR3 bases: TGTGCCATTAGAGGACTAGCGGGAACCTCTAGCACAGATACGCAGTATTTT.

This clonotype was seen repeatedly, ten times or more. The chain recombines TRBV6-1 with TRBJ2-7; 12 bases match TRBD1. Germline V gene data show CDR1 as MNHNS and CDR2 as SASEGT. The CDR3 runs to 16 residues. V dropped 5 bases and J dropped 1; count of bases not matched to a gene: 6. In DNA, the CDR3 is TGTGCCAGCAGTAAACCGGGACAGGGGGCGTCCTACGAGCAGTACTTC. Protein sequence: CASSKPGQGASYEQYF.

The genes are TRBV6-1 and TRBJ2-7; D may correspond to TRBD1 or TRBD2 (5 bases each). Germline values: CDR1 MNHNS, CDR2 SASEGT. This CDR3 is 12 amino acids long. This CDR3 reads CASSPSKGPSWV. The CDR3 nucleotides read TGTGCCAGCAGTCCCAGCAAGGGACCGAGTTGGGTC.

This clonotype appeared a few times. The V gene is TRBV10-3, the J gene TRBJ2-2; 7 bases line up with TRBD1. The germline CDR1 and CDR2 sequences are ENHRY and SYGVKD. With 0 bases clipped from V and 5 bases from J, the junction kept 12 bases outside the gene matches. The CDR3 is 18 amino acids. This CDR3 reads CAISESRQGDIITGELFF. CDR3 DNA sequence: TGTGCCATCAGTGAGTCGAGGCAGGGGGACATCATAACCGGGGAGCTGTTTTTT.